The text below deals with one T cell receptor beta chain. Here immunoSEQ multiplex PCR was the method, and the copy in TCRdb shows in-frame clones only, minus some. The sample lists a few million clones; around 90% were seen once. V was clipped by 4 bases and J by 9 bases; unmatched bases: 14. CDR1 and CDR2 (germline): SGHRS, YFSETQ. This CDR3 has 17 residues. These data are taken from a study of shared clonotypes between healthy human individuals. The sequence came from a man between 18 and 35 years old in good health. Sequenced: naive CD4+ T cells sorted from blood. The sample's subset: CD45RA+ positively selected. The chain carries TRBV5-1 and TRBJ1-6, with 9 bases aligning to TRBD1. The CDR3 DNA reads TGCGCCAGCAGCATGACCGCCGGGACAGGGATAGGTTCACCCCTCCACTTT. This translates into CASSMTAGTGIGSPLHF.